The T cell receptor beta chain under discussion was sequenced for a study of CD8+ T cells in alopecia areata. In the study overall: Once tofacitinib had been taken for 6 to 18 months, 6 months off drug followed. Study results and caveats: The study found that many expanded lesional clones persisted in scalp and blood during tofacitinib.

Treatment specified: oral pan-JAK inhibitor, 5-10 mg twice daily. Concerning this clone: Its specificity is unknown.

Investigators isolated RNA and reverse transcribed it into cDNA to act as the sequencing template. The assay was immunoSEQ multiplex PCR, and TCRdb's table has in-frame clones only and misses some. The sample has about 180,000 clones, roughly 50% seen once; the top ten hold about 10%. Germline V gene lookup returns CDR1 LNHNV and CDR2 YYDKDF (reference sequence). There are 16 residues in the CDR3. Trimming removed 4 bases from V and 6 bases from J; junction bases left unmatched: 13. The specimen comprised CD8+ T cells sorted from blood, sampled at week 24, from a patient treated with tofacitinib. The rearrangement joins TRBV15 to TRBJ1-1; 8 bases match TRBD1. This receptor was taken from a human donor with alopecia areata. CDR3 loop: CATSTQAKKQGAEAFF. The CDR3 DNA is TGTGCCACCAGCACCCAGGCCAAGAAACAGGGGGCTGAAGCTTTCTTT.